Detailed here is one T cell receptor beta chain. What it binds is unknown. The data belong to a study of post-analysis software for immune sequencing data. General observations from the study: Roughly 5 TRBV segments (TRBV5-6, TRBV5-1 and TRBV20-1 among them) occurred more frequently in patients than in controls. Controls significantly exceeded multiple sclerosis patients in normalized Chao1 diversity. The F measure placed samples prepared in the same batch into strongly shared clusters.

The authors incorporated unique molecular identifiers into the TCR beta cDNA libraries. Researchers reported a few hundred thousand cDNA molecules coming from 1 to 10 million T cells. TCRdb itself ran the PCR reads through MiXCR, one entry per CDR3 protein. The sample has 740,000 or so distinct CDR3 sequences, 53% seen once. The V gene's germline CDR1 is SGHRS and CDR2 YFSETQ. The CDR3 consists of 13 residues. J lost 6 bases, V lost 5 bases, and 8 bases had no gene match. This TCR was recovered from a girl under 18 with multiple sclerosis. This sequence joins TRBV5-1 and TRBJ2-7, with TRBD1 matching 7 bases. The sequenced sample consisted of blood. CDR3 sequence (DNA): TGCGCCAGCAGGACGACAGGGAATTTCGAGCAGTACTTC. It translates to CASRTTGNFEQYF.